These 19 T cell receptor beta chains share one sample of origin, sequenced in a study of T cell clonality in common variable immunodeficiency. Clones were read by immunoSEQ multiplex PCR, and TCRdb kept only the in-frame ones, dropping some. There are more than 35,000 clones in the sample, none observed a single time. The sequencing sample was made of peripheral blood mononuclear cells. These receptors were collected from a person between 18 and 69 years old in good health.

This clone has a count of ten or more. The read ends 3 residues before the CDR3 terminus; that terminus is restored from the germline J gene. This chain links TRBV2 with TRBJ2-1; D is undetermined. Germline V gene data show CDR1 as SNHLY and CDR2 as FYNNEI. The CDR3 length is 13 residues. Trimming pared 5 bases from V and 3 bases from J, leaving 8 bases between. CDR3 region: CASSLRFYNEQFF. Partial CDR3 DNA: TGTGCCAGCAGTCTGCGATTCTACAATGAG.

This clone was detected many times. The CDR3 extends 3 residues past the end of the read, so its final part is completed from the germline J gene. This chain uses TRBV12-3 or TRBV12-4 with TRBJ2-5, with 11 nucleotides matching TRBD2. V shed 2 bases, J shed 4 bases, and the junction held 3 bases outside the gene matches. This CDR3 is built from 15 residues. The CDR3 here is CASSLRLAGGETQYF. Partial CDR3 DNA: TGTGCCAGCAGTTTAAGGCTAGCGGGAGGAGAGACC.

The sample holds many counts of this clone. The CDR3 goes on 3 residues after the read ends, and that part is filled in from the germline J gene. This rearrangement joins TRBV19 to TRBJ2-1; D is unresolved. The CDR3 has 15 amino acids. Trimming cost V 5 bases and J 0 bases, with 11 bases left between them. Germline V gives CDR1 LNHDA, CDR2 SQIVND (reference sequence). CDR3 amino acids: CASSPIESSYNEQFF. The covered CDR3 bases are TGTGCCAGTAGTCCTATCGAAAGCTCCTACAATGAG.

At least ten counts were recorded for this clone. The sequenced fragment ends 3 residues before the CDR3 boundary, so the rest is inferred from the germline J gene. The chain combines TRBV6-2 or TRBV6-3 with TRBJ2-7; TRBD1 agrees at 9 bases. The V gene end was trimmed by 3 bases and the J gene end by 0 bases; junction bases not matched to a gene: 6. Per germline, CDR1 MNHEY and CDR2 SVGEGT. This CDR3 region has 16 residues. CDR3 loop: CASSYDRGDPSYEQYF. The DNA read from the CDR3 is TGTGCCAGCAGTTATGACAGGGGGGATCCCTCCTACGAG.

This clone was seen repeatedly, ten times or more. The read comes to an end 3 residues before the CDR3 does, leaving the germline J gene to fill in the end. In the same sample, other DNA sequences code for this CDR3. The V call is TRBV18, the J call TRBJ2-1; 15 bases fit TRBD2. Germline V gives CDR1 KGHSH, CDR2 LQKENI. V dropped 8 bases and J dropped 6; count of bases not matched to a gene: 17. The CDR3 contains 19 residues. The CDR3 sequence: CASRSPPGTSGRSVNEQFF. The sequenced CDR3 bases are TGTGCCAGCCGTTCACCGCCCGGGACTAGCGGGAGGTCTGTCAATGAG.

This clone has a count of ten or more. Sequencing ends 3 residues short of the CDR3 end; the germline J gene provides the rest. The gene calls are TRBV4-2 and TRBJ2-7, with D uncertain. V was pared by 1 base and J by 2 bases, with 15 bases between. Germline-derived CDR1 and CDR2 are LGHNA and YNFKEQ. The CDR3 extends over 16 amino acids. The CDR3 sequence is CASSQVGSRTTYEQYF. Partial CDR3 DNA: TGTGCCAGCAGCCAAGTGGGCAGCCGTACCACCTACGAG.

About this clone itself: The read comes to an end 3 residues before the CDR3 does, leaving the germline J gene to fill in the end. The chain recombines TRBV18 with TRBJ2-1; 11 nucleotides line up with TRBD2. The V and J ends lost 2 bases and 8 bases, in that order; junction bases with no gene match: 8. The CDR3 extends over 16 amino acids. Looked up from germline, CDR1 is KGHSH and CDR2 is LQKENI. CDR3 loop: CASSPNIAGGRDEQFF. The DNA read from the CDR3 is TGTGCCAGCTCACCAAACATAGCGGGGGGGCGCGATGAG.

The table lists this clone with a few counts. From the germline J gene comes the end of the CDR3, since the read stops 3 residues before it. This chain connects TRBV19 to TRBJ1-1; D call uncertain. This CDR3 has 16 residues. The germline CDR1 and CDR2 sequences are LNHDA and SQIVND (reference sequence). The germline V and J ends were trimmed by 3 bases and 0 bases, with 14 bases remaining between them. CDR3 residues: CASSISGSFMNTEAFF. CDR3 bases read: TGTGCCAGTAGTATTAGCGGCAGCTTCATGAACACTGAA.

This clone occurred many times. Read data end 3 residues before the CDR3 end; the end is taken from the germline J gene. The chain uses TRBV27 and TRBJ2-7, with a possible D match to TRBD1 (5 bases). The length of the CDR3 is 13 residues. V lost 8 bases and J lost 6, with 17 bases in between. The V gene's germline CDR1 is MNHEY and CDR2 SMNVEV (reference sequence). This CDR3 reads CASADRKIPEQYF. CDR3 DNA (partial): TGTGCCAGCGCCGACAGAAAAATCCCCGAG.

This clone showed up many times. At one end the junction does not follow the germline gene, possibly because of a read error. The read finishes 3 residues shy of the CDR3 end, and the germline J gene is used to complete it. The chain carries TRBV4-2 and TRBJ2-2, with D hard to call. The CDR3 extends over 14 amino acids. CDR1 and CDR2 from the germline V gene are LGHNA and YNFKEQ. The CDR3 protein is CASSPTRSTGELFF. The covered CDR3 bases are TGCGCCAGCAGCCCGACACGGTCGACCGGGGAG.

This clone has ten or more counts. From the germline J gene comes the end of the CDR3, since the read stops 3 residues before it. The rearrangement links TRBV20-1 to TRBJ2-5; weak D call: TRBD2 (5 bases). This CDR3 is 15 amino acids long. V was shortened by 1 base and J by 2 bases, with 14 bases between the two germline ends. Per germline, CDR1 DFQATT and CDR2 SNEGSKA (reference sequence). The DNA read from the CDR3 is TGCAGTGCTAGAGGTGGCCAGCGGAGGCAAGAGACC. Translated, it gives CSARGGQRRQET. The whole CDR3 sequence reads CSARGGQRRQETQYF.

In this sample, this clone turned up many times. CDR3 DNA (partial): TGCAGTGCTAGAGATTGGGGGGGAAGGGGAGACTATGGC. It specifies CSARDWGGRGDYG. The entire CDR3 protein reads CSARDWGGRGDYGYTF. The V and J genes are TRBV20-1 and TRBJ1-2; a weak D match, TRBD1 (5 bases). Read data end 3 residues before the CDR3 end; the end is taken from the germline J gene. The CDR3 contains 16 residues. Trimming shortened V by 0 bases and J by 3 bases, and 17 bases separated the two germline ends. CDR1 and CDR2 (germline): DFQATT, SNEGSKA (reference sequence).

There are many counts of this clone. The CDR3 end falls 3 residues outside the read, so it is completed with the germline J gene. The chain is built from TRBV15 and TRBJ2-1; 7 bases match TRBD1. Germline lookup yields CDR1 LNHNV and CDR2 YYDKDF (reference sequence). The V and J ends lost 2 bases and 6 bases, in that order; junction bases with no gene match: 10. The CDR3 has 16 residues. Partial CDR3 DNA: TGTGCCACCAGCAGAACTCCCGGGACAGCCTTCAATGAG. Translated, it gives CATSRTPGTAFNE. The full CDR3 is CATSRTPGTAFNEQFF.

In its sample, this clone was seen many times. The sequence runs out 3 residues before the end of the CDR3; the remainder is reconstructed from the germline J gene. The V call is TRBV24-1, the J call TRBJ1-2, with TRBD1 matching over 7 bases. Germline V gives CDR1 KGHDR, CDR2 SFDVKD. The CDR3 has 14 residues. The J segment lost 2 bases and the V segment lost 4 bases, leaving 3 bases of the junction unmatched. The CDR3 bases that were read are TGTGCCACCAGTGACAGGGACAGAAACTATGGC. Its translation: CATSDRDRNYG. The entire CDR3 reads CATSDRDRNYGYTF.

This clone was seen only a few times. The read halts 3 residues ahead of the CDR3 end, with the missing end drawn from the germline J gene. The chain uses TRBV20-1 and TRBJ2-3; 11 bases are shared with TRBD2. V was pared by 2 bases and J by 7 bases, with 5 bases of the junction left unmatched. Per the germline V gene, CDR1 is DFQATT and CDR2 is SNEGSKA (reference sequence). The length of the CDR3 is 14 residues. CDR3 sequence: CSARLAGGENTQYF. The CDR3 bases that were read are TGCAGTGCTAGACTAGCGGGGGGTGAAAATACG.

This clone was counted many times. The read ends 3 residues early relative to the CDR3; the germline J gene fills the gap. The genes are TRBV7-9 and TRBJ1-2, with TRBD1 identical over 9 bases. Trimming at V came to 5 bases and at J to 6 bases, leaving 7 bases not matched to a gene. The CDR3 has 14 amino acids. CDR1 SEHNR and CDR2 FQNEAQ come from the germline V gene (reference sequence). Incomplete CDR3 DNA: TGTGCCAGCAGCCTAATAGGGACAGGGAATGGC. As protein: CASSLIGTGNG. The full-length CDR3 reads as CASSLIGTGNGYTF.

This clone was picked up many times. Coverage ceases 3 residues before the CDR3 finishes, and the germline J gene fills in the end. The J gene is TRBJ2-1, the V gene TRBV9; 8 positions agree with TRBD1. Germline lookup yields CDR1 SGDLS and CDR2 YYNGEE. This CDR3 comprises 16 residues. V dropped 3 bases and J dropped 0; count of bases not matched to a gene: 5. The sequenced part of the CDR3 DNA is TGTGCCAGCAGCGAATACAGGGGGAGCTCCTACAATGAG. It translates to CASSEYRGSSYNE. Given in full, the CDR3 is CASSEYRGSSYNEQFF.

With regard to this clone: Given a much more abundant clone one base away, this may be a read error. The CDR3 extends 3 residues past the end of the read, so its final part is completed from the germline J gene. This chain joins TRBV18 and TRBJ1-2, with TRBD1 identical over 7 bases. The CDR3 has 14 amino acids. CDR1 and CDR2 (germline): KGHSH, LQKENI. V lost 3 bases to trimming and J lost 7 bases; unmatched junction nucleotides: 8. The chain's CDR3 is CASSPTQGDCGYTF. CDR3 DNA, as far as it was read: TGTGCCAGCTCACCGACTCAGGGGGACTGTGGC.

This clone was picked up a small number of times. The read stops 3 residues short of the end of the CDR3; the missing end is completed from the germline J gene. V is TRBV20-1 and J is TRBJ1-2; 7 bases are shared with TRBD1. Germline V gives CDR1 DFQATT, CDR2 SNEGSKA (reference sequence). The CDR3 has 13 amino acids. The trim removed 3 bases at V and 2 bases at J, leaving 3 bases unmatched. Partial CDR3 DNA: TGCAGTGCTAGCCGGACAGGCAACTATGGC. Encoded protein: CSASRTGNYG. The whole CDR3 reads CSASRTGNYGYTF.